This T cell receptor (beta chain) is drawn from a study of blood T cell repertoires in COVID-19. The method was immunoSEQ multiplex PCR; TCRdb's version includes in-frame clones alone and lacks a portion of them. In the table there are about 19,000 clones, around nine tenths of which are singletons. The CDR3 sequence is 13 residues long. Per the germline V gene, CDR1 is KGHSH and CDR2 is LQKENI. Trimming shortened V by 6 bases and J by 2 bases, and 10 bases separated the two germline ends. The sequence derives from a human donor in a cohort sampled during active COVID-19. The chain uses TRBV18 and TRBJ2-5, with TRBD1 as a possible D gene (5 bases). Sequencing was done on a sample of peripheral blood. This CDR3 reads CASSAGKQETQYF. CDR3 DNA sequence: TGTGCCAGCTCCGCAGGGAAGCAAGAGACCCAGTACTTC.